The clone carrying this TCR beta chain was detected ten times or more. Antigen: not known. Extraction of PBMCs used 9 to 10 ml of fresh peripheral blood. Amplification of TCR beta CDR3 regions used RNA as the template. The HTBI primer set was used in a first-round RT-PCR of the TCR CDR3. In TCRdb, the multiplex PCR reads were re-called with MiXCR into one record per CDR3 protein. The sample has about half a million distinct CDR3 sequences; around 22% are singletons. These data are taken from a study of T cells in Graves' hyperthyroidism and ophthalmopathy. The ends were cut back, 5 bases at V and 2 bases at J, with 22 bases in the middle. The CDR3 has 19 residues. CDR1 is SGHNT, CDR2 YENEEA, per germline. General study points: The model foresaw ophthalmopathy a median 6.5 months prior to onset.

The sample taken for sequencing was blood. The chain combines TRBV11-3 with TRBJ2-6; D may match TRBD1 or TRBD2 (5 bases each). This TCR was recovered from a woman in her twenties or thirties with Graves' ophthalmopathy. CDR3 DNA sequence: TGTGCCAGCAGCATACTATCCGGGACGCCCAAGGCTGGGGCCAACGTCCTGACTTTC. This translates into CASSILSGTPKAGANVLTF.